The present T cell receptor (beta chain) was sequenced within a study of radiation and T cells in renal cell carcinoma. Overall study context: Nephrectomy followed 15 Gy stereotactic body radiation by 4 weeks.

CDR3 length: 14 residues. The V and J ends lost 5 bases and 4 bases respectively, with 13 bases between them. From germline, CDR1 is SGHTA and CDR2 FQGTGA. As concerns this clone: Its antigen is undetermined.

Stated time point: blood 2 weeks post-SBRT. The treatment denotes: 15 Gy SBRT to primary tumor, nephrectomy 4 weeks later. Clear cell pathology was present in this patient's renal cell carcinoma. Study-level points and caveats: In blood, top tumor clones expanded by 2 weeks, shrinking by 4. No pretreatment tumor biopsies were available for baseline clonotypes.

Only in-frame clones appear in the TCRdb table, and some are missing; sequencing was by immunoSEQ multiplex PCR. Of about 150,000 clones listed, about 87% are singletons. Source: blood, taken from a patient whose treatment included radiotherapy and nephrectomy. The sequence was collected from a woman in her forties or fifties with renal cell carcinoma. The chain joins TRBV7-3 to TRBJ2-3; possible D gene TRBD2, 6 bases. The DNA for the CDR3 is TGTGCCAGCAGCCCCGGACTATCCGCAGATACGCAGTATTTT. It translates to CASSPGLSADTQYF.